The present entry profiles one TCR beta chain with its context. The antigen remains undetermined. Clones were read by immunoSEQ multiplex PCR, and TCRdb kept only the in-frame ones, dropping some. This sample has 12,000 or so clones, with 30% to 50% found just once. This sample is part of a study of siplizumab effects on memory and regulatory T cells. Study-level information: The mixed lymphocyte reactions, run in pairs, contained siplizumab at about 0.97 ug/mL or no drug. General study results and limits: Proliferating siplizumab-cultured Tregs lacked confirmed suppressive function. The diversity of naive T cells seemed greater than that of memory cells, and their alloresponse contribution seemed major. Memory cells that were CD4+ and unstimulated gave rise to alloreactive sequences, which siplizumab significantly reduced.

Researchers cocultured the mixed lymphocyte reaction cells at 37°C for around 6 days. The CDR3 is 12 residues long. Per germline, CDR1 MNHNY and CDR2 SVGAGI (reference sequence). The germline V and J ends were trimmed by 6 bases and 4 bases, with 6 bases remaining between them. Source material: CFSE-low (dividing) CD8+ T cells sorted from an allogeneic mixed lymphocyte reaction. This TCR was recovered from a human donor in good health; the cells came from an allogeneic mixed lymphocyte reaction. The rearrangement uses TRBV6-6 and TRBJ2-2; D not certain. In DNA, the CDR3 is TGTGCCAGCAGCCTTTTCACCGGGGAGCTGTTTTTT. The encoded protein is CASSLFTGELFF.